Presented here are 16 T cell receptor beta chains from one specimen sequenced in a study of blood T cells in healthy people across ages. A second PCR, run for about 7 to 11 cycles, used a sample-barcoded 5' primer plus a J-beta primer mix. TCRdb analysed the 5' RACE reads with MiXCR anew, one entry per CDR3 protein. This sample carries over a million distinct CDR3 sequences, 55% to 75% of them seen once, and the ten largest clones take roughly 7%. The specimen was blood. These TCRs come from a man younger than 30 in good health.

The chain couples TRBV6-2 or TRBV6-3 to TRBJ2-3; perhaps TRBD2 as D (5 bases). The germline V gene has CDR1 MNHEY and CDR2 SVGEGT. CDR3 length equals 13 residues. Trimming left V 7 bases short and J 10 bases short, with 18 bases between. The CDR3 here is CASNTPGGWAQYF. The CDR3 coding sequence is TGTGCCAGCAACACACCCGGAGGCTGGGCGCAGTATTTT.

The V gene is TRBV12-3 or TRBV12-4, the J gene TRBJ2-7, with 12 bases that match TRBD2. J lost 2 bases, V lost 3 bases, and 11 bases had no gene match. CDR3 length: 18 amino acids. In nucleotides, the CDR3 is TGTGCCAGCAGTTTTTTAAGGGAGACTAGCGGGGGAACCTACGAGCAGTACTTC. Translated, it gives CASSFLRETSGGTYEQYF.

This clonotype was seen only a few times. This chain connects TRBV4-2 to TRBJ2-7; 10 positions agree with TRBD1. Trimming took 3 bases from V and 3 from J; bases not matched to a gene: 8. Germline V gene sequence: CDR1 LGHNA, CDR2 YNFKEQ. The CDR3 is made up of 16 amino acids. CDR3 in amino acids: CASSQQMGTGDYEQYF. CDR3 nucleotide sequence: TGTGCCAGCAGCCAGCAGATGGGGACAGGGGACTACGAGCAGTACTTC.

This clonotype was seen only a few times. The chain combines TRBV20-1 with TRBJ2-1; no firm D call. Germline V lookup: CDR1 DFQATT, CDR2 SNEGSKA (reference sequence). This CDR3 has 13 amino acids. The CDR3 here is CSASRSTYNEQFF. CDR3 coding DNA: TGCAGCGCGAGTCGCAGCACCTACAATGAGCAGTTCTTC.

The CDR3 nucleotides are TGCAGTGCTAGATCCCGGGGGGGCCACACCGGGGAGCTGTTTTTT. Translation: CSARSRGGHTGELFF. The chain joins TRBV20-1 to TRBJ2-2; 8 bases line up with TRBD2. CDR3 size: 15 residues. The germline CDR1 and CDR2 sequences are DFQATT and SNEGSKA (reference sequence). J lost 3 bases, V lost 2 bases, and 5 bases had no gene match.

The chain has TRBV4-2 and TRBJ2-1; 8 bases fit TRBD2. J lost 9 bases, V lost 1 base, and 2 bases had no gene match. The CDR3 totals 13 residues. Germline CDR1 and CDR2: LGHNA and YNFKEQ. CDR3 DNA sequence: TGTGCCAGCAGCCAAGTAGCGGGAATTGAGCAGTTCTTC. Residues: CASSQVAGIEQFF.

This clonotype has just a few counts. The V gene is TRBV14, the J gene TRBJ1-2, with D perhaps matching TRBD1 (5 bases). The ends were cut back, 5 bases at V and 4 bases at J, with 11 bases in the middle. Germline V lookup: CDR1 SGHDN, CDR2 FVKESK. The CDR3 totals 13 residues. CDR3 in amino acids: CASSLDTSYGYTF. The CDR3 DNA follows: TGTGCCAGCAGCTTGGACACTTCCTATGGCTACACCTTC.

V and J are TRBV3-1 and TRBJ2-1; D is ambiguous. CDR1 LGHDT and CDR2 YNNKEL come from the germline V gene (reference sequence). V lost 0 bases, J lost 5 bases, and 11 bases lay in between. The CDR3 has 15 residues. The CDR3 protein is CASSQDPLGNNEQFF. CDR3 DNA sequence: TGTGCCAGCAGCCAAGACCCCCTAGGGAACAATGAGCAGTTCTTC.

The CDR3 here is CASSPGLRVPSTDTQYF. The CDR3 nucleotides are TGTGCCAGCAGCCCTGGTCTGAGGGTGCCTAGCACAGATACGCAGTATTTT. The chain is built from TRBV5-5 and TRBJ2-3, with a weak D call TRBD2 (5 bases). This CDR3 is built from 17 residues. Trimming took 4 bases from V and 0 from J, leaving 18 bases between them. Germline loops: CDR1 SGHKS, CDR2 YYEKEE (reference sequence).

This clonotype has a handful of counts. The V gene is TRBV20-1, the J gene TRBJ2-7; the D is unclear. The germline gives CDR1 DFQATT, CDR2 SNEGSKA (reference sequence). The CDR3 runs 12 residues. Trimming pared 4 bases from V and 6 bases from J, leaving 13 bases between. For the CDR3, the DNA is TGCAGTGCTACTCCCTCTGGATTCGAGCAGTACTTC. The encoded protein is CSATPSGFEQYF.

The gene calls are TRBV6-2 or TRBV6-3 and TRBJ1-5; D may be TRBD1 (5 bases). Trimming cost V 7 bases and J 9 bases, with 13 bases left between them. CDR1 is MNHEY and CDR2 is SVGEGT in the germline V gene. This CDR3 comprises 12 residues. CDR3 nucleotide sequence: TGTGCCAGCAACCAGGGCTTTAGGCCCCAGCATTTT. As protein: CASNQGFRPQHF.

The chain carries TRBV29-1 and TRBJ2-7; D not certain. This CDR3 spans 14 amino acids. V lost 5 bases and J 0 bases, leaving 14 bases between the germline ends. The germline gives CDR1 SQVTM, CDR2 ANQGSEA. The CDR3 bases are TGCAGCGTTCTATTCAGCAGGAGCTCCTACGAGCAGTACTTC. It translates to CSVLFSRSSYEQYF.

This clonotype turned up a few times. V is TRBV7-2 and J is TRBJ2-3; D may be TRBD2 (6 bases). Per the germline V gene, CDR1 is SGHTA and CDR2 is FQGNSA. The CDR3 contains 16 residues. V lost 5 bases to trimming and J lost 0 bases, with 15 bases between them. CDR3 protein: CASSPRAGLSTDTQYF. The CDR3 DNA reads as TGTGCCAGCAGCCCCCGCGCGGGGCTTAGCACAGATACGCAGTATTTT. The full variable domain, with the rest looked up from reference TRBV7-2 and TRBJ2-3, is GAGVSQSPSNKVTEKGKDVELRCDPISGHTALYWYRQSLGQGLEFLIYFQGNSAPDKSGLPSDRFSAERTGGSVSTLTIQRTQQEDSAVYLCASSPRAGLSTDTQYFGPGTRLTVL.

V gene TRBV20-1 combines with J gene TRBJ1-1, with D hard to call. The CDR3 has 13 residues. V gave up 1 base and J gave up 6 bases, with 12 bases separating them. Germline assignment: CDR1 DFQATT and CDR2 SNEGSKA (reference sequence). Here the CDR3 reads CSARGSTRSEAFF. The CDR3 bases are TGCAGTGCTAGAGGATCTACGAGGTCTGAAGCTTTCTTT.

The gene calls are TRBV4-1 and TRBJ1-5, with D unclear. The CDR3 is 15 residues long. Germline CDR1 and CDR2: MGHRA and YSYEKL. V was pared by 3 bases and J by 7 bases, with 16 bases between. The CDR3 reads CASSQNSGLDQPQHF. The CDR3 DNA reads as TGCGCCAGCAGCCAGAACTCAGGTCTCGACCAGCCCCAGCATTTT.

The chain has TRBV29-1 and TRBJ1-3; D gene uncertain. Germline CDR1 reads SQVTM; CDR2 reads ANQGSEA. The CDR3 is 11 amino acids. Between the trimmed V and J ends, which lost 7 bases and 4 bases, there was a span of 8 bases. As DNA, the CDR3 is TGCAGCGCTTCTTTCGGAAACACCATATATTTT. This translates into CSASFGNTIYF.